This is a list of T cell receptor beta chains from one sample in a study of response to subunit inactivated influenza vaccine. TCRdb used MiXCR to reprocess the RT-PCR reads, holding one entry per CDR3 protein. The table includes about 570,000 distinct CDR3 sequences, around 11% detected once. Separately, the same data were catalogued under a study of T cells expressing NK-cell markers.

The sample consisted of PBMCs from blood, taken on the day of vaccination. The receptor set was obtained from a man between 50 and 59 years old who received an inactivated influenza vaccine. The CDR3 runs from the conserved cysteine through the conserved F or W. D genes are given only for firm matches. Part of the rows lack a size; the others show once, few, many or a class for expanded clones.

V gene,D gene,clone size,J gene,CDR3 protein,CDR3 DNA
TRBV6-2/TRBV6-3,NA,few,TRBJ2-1,CASLGLAGTRLDPSSYNEQFF,TGTGCCAGCCTGGGATTGGCGGGGACCAGGCTCGATCCGAGCTCCTACAATGAGCAGTTCTTC
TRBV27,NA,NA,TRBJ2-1,CASKLEGPPYNEQFF,TGTGCCAGTAAGCTTGAAGGACCCCCCTACAATGAGCAGTTCTTC
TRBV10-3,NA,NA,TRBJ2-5,CAINRTDSKETQYF,TGTGCCATCAACCGGACAGACTCGAAGGAGACCCAGTACTTC
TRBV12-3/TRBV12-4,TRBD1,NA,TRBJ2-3,CASQPGQGAADTQYF,TGTGCCAGCCAGCCGGGACAGGGGGCCGCAGATACGCAGTATTTT
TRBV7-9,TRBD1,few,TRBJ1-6,CASGPGTGNSPLHF,TGTGCCAGCGGGCCCGGGACAGGGAATTCACCCCTCCACTTT
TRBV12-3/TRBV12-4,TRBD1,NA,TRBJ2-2,CASSDGQGVSGELFF,TGTGCCAGCAGCGACGGACAGGGTGTGTCCGGGGAGCTGTTTTTT
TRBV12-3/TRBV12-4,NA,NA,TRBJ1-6,CASSLSTTSPLHF,TGTGCCAGCAGCCTGTCCACTACCTCACCCCTCCACTTT
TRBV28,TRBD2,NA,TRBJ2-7,CASSLHPGLARPYEQYF,TGTGCCAGCAGTTTACACCCTGGACTAGCGAGGCCCTACGAGCAGTACTTC
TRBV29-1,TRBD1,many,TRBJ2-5,CSVVGQGVQETQYF,TGCAGCGTTGTCGGACAGGGGGTCCAAGAGACCCAGTACTTC
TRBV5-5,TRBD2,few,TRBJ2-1,CASSPLRGTYNEQFF,TGTGCCAGCAGCCCCCTGCGGGGGACCTACAATGAGCAGTTCTTC
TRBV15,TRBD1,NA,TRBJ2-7,CATSRDGDRFYEQYF,TGTGCCACCAGCAGAGACGGGGACAGATTCTACGAGCAGTACTTC
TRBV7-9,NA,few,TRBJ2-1,CASSKGRGTYNEQFF,TGTGCCAGCAGCAAAGGCAGGGGTACCTACAATGAGCAGTTCTTC
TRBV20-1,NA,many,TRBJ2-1,CSAKDGTHLYNEQFF,TGCAGTGCTAAAGATGGGACACACCTCTACAATGAGCAGTTCTTC
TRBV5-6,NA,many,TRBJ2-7,CASSLASVYEQYF,TGTGCCAGCAGCTTGGCGTCGGTCTACGAGCAGTACTTC
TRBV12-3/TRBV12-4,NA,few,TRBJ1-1,CASTRTASTEAFF,TGTGCCAGCACCCGGACCGCCAGCACTGAAGCTTTCTTT
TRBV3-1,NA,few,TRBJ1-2,CASSPGLLGGYTF,TGTGCCAGCAGCCCGGGACTGTTGGGGGGCTACACCTTC
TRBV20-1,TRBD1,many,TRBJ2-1,CSARGDRGSYNEQFF,TGCAGTGCTAGAGGCGACAGGGGATCCTACAATGAGCAGTTCTTC
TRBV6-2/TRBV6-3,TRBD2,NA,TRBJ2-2,CASSYVLASGELFF,TGTGCCAGCAGTTACGTACTAGCGTCCGGGGAGCTGTTTTTT
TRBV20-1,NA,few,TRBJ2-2,CSAPGWAGARPGELFF,TGCAGTGCACCAGGGTGGGCGGGGGCGCGCCCCGGGGAGCTGTTTTTT
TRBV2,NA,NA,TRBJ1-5,CASSESLSNQPQHF,TGTGCCAGCAGTGAGTCTCTTAGCAATCAGCCCCAGCATTTT
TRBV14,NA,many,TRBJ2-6,CASSRIGTVDSGANVLTF,TGTGCCAGCAGCCGGATCGGGACTGTAGACTCTGGGGCCAACGTCCTGACTTTC
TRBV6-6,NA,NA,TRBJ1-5,CASMENSNQPQHF,TGTGCCAGCATGGAGAACAGCAATCAGCCCCAGCATTTT
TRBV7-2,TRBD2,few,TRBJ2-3,CASNTRTSAGGDTQYF,TGTGCCAGCAACACCCGGACTAGCGCCGGGGGGGATACGCAGTATTTT
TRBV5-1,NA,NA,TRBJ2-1,CASSFMGGPYNEQFF,TGCGCCAGCAGCTTTATGGGGGGCCCCTACAATGAGCAGTTCTTC